Shown below are 8 T cell receptor beta chains from a single sample sequenced in a study of blood T cell repertoires in COVID-19. The table came from immunoSEQ multiplex PCR; TCRdb's copy has only in-frame clones and leaves some out. The data contain about 190,000 clones, 80% to 90% of them singletons. Sequencing was done on a sample of peripheral blood. Receptors were obtained from a woman aged 70-85 years with active or convalescent COVID-19.

The chain employs TRBV15 and TRBJ2-2, with 10 nucleotides matching TRBD2. The V gene end was trimmed by 1 base and the J gene end by 6 bases; junction bases not matched to a gene: 5. CDR1 is LNHNV, CDR2 YYDKDF, per germline (reference sequence). This CDR3 contains 16 residues. As DNA, the CDR3 is TGTGCCACCAGCAGAGGAGGCAGCGGGAGGGCCGGGGAGCTGTTTTTT. The encoded protein is CATSRGGSGRAGELFF.

This clone showed up just a few times. V usage is TRBV28 and J usage is TRBJ1-6, with 7 bases aligning to TRBD1. The CDR3 spans 12 residues. V lost 10 bases, J lost 7 bases, and 4 bases stayed unmatched. CDR1 and CDR2 from the germline V gene are MDHEN and SYDVKM. CDR3 in DNA: TGTGCCACCCGACAGGGCAATTCACCCCTCCACTTT. Protein product: CATRQGNSPLHF.

This clone was found once. This chain connects TRBV19 to TRBJ2-7; 8 bases are a match to TRBD1. Unmatched junction bases numbered 8, after V lost 10 bases and J lost 3 bases. The CDR3 runs 13 residues. In germline, CDR1 is LNHDA, CDR2 SQIVND (reference sequence). The CDR3 DNA follows: TGTGCCACAAACAGGGGGGTCGGCTACGAGCAGTACTTC. It specifies CATNRGVGYEQYF.

This rearrangement joins TRBV5-1 to TRBJ2-1, with TRBD2 matching over 12 bases. Germline V gene lookup returns CDR1 SGHRS and CDR2 YFSETQ. This CDR3 is 16 amino acids long. V lost 1 base to trimming and J lost 7 bases; unmatched junction nucleotides: 6. CDR3 in DNA: TGCGCCAGCAGCTTGAGAACTAGCGGGAGGAAGAATGAGCAGTTCTTC. This encodes CASSLRTSGRKNEQFF.

V usage is TRBV6-1 and J usage is TRBJ2-7, with TRBD2 matching 13 bases. The CDR3 spans 17 residues. Trimming at V came to 2 bases and at J to 7 bases, leaving 11 bases not matched to a gene. Germline values: CDR1 MNHNS, CDR2 SASEGT. Here the CDR3 reads CASSEYSLTSGRAEQYF. The CDR3 region has the DNA TGTGCCAGCAGTGAATATTCCCTAACTAGCGGGAGGGCGGAGCAGTACTTC.

This chain uses TRBV18 with TRBJ2-5; 7 nucleotides match TRBD1. Germline CDR1 KGHSH, CDR2 LQKENI. The CDR3 spans 13 residues. Trimming at V came to 8 bases and at J to 2 bases, leaving 5 bases not matched to a gene. The CDR3 reads CASLRTGQETQYF. The CDR3 DNA sequence: TGTGCCAGCCTTAGGACAGGACAAGAGACCCAGTACTTC.

J is TRBJ2-7 and V is TRBV25-1, with 10 bases fitting TRBD1. V dropped 7 bases and J dropped 4; count of bases not matched to a gene: 7. The CDR3 is made up of 14 amino acids. The germline CDR1 and CDR2 sequences are MGHDK and SYGVNS. For the CDR3, the DNA is TGTGCCAGCATTAAGACAGGGGGCGCTTACGAGCAGTACTTC. It encodes CASIKTGGAYEQYF.

The V and J genes are TRBV29-1 and TRBJ2-1, with TRBD2 matching 12 bases. The CDR3 loop spans 15 amino acids. CDR1 SQVTM and CDR2 ANQGSEA come from the germline V gene. Unmatched junction bases numbered 8, after V lost 5 bases and J lost 6 bases. The CDR3 region has the DNA TGCAGCGTTCAAATCGGACTAGCGGGAACCAATGAGCAGTTCTTC. The encoded protein is CSVQIGLAGTNEQFF.